This T cell receptor beta chain was profiled in a study of cytomegalovirus exposure and HLA in healthy donors (dated by TCRdb to 2015 to 2018). Turning to the overall study: According to a later analysis, the approximately 130 validation repertoires were produced on the same platform as the roughly 600 repertoires of the first cohort. The aim of the study was to test whether cataloging public T cell receptors could identify signatures of past pathogen exposure. In addition to the first cohort of 500 to 850 subjects, a separate validation cohort of 120 different subjects was used. High-throughput TCR immunosequencing, statistical association of individual TCRs with disease status, and machine learning were combined to predict cytomegalovirus infection status.

Separate from the roughly 630-subject first cohort, the validation cohort of 90 to 150 subjects was the group to which the donors belonged. The library was obtained by the immunoSEQ multiplex PCR assay. In the paper's pipeline: A statistical classification framework was developed to diagnose cytomegalovirus status using the catalog of TCR beta chain sequences. TCRdb carries this immuneACCESS record with in-frame sequences only. Its versions omit some clonotypes, under half of them owing to an unresolved V gene in the studies checked, with the rest unexplained. V and J calls plus clone size are reproduced from that table; the DNA served to infer D and trimming. Counted in this sample were more than 65,000 clones; 85% to 95% of them appeared once. 0.65% to 0.8% of the sample lies in the top ten. The germline V gene (reference sequence) gives CDR1 as MNHEY and CDR2 as SMNVEV. Relative to germline, V is missing 6 bases and J is missing 2 bases, with 5 bases of the junction outside any gene match. From its cysteine to its phenylalanine, the CDR3 spans 14 amino acids. The kept DNA is CDR3 alone, 42 bases in frame from the first base.

Comments on this clone: Its antigen is unknown. Within one base of it there is no much larger clone, and no base qualities were kept.

Results the study describes overall, beyond this receptor: In vitro tests confirmed that a few of the cytomegalovirus-associated TCR beta chains recognize cytomegalovirus antigens. Most TCR sequences were seen in very few donors, while some public TCRs were found in many individuals. The study listed 164 TCR beta chains as associated with cytomegalovirus. The classifier was reported to diagnose cytomegalovirus status with high specificity and sensitivity in both the original and validation cohorts. The authors suggested that the approach could potentially be generalized to other disease states and immunological phenotypes. A later analysis lacked HLA typing for the validation cohort, so it scored co-occurrence in that cohort across all 120 repertoires. A later analysis found that TCRs clustered in the first cohort also tended to co-occur in the 130 or so validation repertoires, with approximately 93% of cluster scores above 0.

This sequence uses TRBV27 and TRBJ1-1; TRBD1 matches 8 bases in the middle. Sequenced material: PBMCs. The sequence was obtained from a young man in good health and CMV-seronegative. The nucleotides are TGTGCCAGCAGAACGGACAGGGCTAACACTGAAGCTTTCTTT. The encoded protein is CASRTDRANTEAFF.